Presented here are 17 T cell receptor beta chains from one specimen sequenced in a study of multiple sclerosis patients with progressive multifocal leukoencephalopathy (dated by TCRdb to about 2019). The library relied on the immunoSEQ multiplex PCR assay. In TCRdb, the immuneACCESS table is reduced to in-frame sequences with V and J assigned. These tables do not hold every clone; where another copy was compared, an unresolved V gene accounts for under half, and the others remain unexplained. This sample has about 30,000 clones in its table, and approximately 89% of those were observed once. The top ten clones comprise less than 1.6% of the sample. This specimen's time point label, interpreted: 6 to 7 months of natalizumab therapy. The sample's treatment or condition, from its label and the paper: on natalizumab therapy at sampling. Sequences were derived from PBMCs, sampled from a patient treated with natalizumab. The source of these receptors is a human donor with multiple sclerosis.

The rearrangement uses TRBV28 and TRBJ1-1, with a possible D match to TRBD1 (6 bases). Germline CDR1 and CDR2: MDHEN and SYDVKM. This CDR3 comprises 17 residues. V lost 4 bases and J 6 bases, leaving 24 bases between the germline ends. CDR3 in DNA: TGTGCCAGCAGTTCCCTACAGGGACAACCTCAAGGAGCTGAAGCTTTCTTT. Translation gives CASSSLQGQPQGAEAFF.

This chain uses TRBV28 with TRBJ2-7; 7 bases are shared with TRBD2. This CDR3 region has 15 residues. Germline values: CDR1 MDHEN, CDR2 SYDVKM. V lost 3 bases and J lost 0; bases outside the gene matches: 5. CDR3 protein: CASSFWTGGSYEQYF. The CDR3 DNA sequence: TGTGCCAGCAGTTTTTGGACGGGGGGCTCCTACGAGCAGTACTTC.

CDR3 loop: CAISVVGGGYEQYF. DNA for the CDR3: TGTGCCATCAGTGTAGTAGGCGGGGGGTACGAGCAGTACTTC. This chain joins TRBV10-3 and TRBJ2-7, with TRBD2 matching 8 bases. The CDR3 runs to 14 residues. Germline CDR1 is ENHRY and CDR2 is SYGVKD. The trim removed 4 bases at V and 4 bases at J, leaving 6 bases unmatched.

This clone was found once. For the CDR3, the DNA is TGCGCCAGCAGCCAAGATGCAGGGTCTGGGCTCGAGCAGTACTTC. Translating gives CASSQDAGSGLEQYF. The chain couples TRBV4-3 to TRBJ2-7; D perhaps matches TRBD1 (5 bases). CDR3 length: 15 residues. CDR1 is LGHNA and CDR2 is YSLEER in the germline V gene. The V gene lost 0 bases and the J gene lost 6 bases, with 15 bases spanning the gap.

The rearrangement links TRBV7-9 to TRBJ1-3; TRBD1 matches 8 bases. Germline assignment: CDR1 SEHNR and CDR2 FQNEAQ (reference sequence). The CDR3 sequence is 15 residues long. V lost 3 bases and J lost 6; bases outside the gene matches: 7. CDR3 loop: CASSFGRGRENTIYF. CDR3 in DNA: TGTGCCAGCAGCTTCGGCAGGGGGCGCGAAAACACCATATATTTT.

CDR3 sequence: CASSLGISQPQHF. CDR3 sequence (DNA): TGTGCCAGCAGCTTAGGTATTAGTCAGCCCCAGCATTTT. The genes are TRBV7-3 and TRBJ1-5; D is undetermined. V was clipped by 2 bases and J by 6 bases, with 8 bases between them. The CDR3 is made up of 13 amino acids. CDR1 and CDR2 from the germline V gene are SGHTA and FQGTGA. Full variable domain (remainder filled in from reference TRBV7-3 and TRBJ1-5): GAGVSQTPSNKVTEKGKYVELRCDPISGHTALYWYRQSLGQGPEFLIYFQGTGAADDSGLPNDRFFAVRPEGSVSTLKIQRTERGDSAVYLCASSLGISQPQHFGDGTRLSIL.

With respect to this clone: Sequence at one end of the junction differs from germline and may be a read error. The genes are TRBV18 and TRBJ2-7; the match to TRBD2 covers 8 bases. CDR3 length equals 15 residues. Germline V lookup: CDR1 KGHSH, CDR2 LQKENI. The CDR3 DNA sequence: TGTGCCACCCAAGCTGTCGGGGGGGCCTCCAACGAGCAGTACTTC. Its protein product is CATQAVGGASNEQYF.

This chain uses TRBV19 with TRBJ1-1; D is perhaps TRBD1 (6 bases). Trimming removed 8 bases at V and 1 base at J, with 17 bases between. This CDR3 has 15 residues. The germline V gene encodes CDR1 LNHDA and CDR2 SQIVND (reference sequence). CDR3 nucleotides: TGTGCCAGTCGACAGGACGGACGGGAGAACACTGAAGCTTTCTTT. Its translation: CASRQDGRENTEAFF.

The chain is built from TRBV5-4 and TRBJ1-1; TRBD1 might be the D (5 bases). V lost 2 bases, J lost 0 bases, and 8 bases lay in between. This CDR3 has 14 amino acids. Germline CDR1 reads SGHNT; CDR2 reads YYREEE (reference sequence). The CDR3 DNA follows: TGTGCCAGCAGCTTAGGACACATGAACACTGAAGCTTTCTTT. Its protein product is CASSLGHMNTEAFF. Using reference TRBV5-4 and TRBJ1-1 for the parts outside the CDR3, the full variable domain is ETGVTQSPTHLIKTRGQQVTLRCSSQSGHNTVSWYQQALGQGPQFIFQYYREEENGRGNFPPRFSGLQFPNYSSELNVNALELDDSALYLCASSLGHMNTEAFFGQGTRLTVV.

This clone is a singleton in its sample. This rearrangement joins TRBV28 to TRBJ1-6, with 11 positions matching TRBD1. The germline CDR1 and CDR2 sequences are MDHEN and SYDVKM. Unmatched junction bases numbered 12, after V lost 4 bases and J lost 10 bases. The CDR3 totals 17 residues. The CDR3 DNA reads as TGTGCCAGCAGTTCCGAGGACAGGGGGCGCTTTCAATCACCCCTCCACTTT. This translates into CASSSEDRGRFQSPLHF.

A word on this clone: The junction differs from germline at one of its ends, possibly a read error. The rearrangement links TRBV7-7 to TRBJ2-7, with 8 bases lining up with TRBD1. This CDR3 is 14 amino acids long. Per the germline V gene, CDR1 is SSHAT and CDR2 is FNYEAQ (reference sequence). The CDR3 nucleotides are TGTGCTAGCAGCTTGGGGACAGGCTCCTACGAGCAGTACTTC. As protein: CASSLGTGSYEQYF.

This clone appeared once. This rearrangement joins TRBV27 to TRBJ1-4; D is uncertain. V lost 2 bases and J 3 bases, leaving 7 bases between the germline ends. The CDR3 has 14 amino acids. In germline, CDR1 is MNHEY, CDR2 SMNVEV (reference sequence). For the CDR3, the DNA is TGTGCCAGCAGTTTAGTGGGAGCTAATGAAAAACTGTTTTTT. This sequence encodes CASSLVGANEKLFF.

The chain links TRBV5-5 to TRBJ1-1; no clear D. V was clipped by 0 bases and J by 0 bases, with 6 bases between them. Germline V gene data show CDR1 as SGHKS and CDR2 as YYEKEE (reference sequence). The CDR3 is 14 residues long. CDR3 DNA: TGTGCCAGCAGCTTGGGAAGAGTGAACACTGAAGCTTTCTTT. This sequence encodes CASSLGRVNTEAFF. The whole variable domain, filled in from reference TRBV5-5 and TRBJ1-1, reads DAGVTQSPTHLIKTRGQQVTLRCSPISGHKSVSWYQQVLGQGPQFIFQYYEKEERGRGNFPDRFSARQFPNYSSELNVNALLLGDSALYLCASSLGRVNTEAFFGQGTRLTVV.

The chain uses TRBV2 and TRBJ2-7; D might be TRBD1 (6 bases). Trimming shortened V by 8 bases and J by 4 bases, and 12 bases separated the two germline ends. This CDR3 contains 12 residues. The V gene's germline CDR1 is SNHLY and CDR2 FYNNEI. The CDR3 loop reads CASLDSLYEQYF. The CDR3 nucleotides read TGTGCCAGCTTGGACAGCTTGTACGAGCAGTACTTC.

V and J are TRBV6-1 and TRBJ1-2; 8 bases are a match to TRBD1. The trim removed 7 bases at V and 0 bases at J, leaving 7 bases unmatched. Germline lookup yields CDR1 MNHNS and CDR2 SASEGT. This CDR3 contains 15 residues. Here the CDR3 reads CASTPIQGANYGYTF. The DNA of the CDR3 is TGTGCCAGCACCCCGATACAGGGGGCTAACTATGGCTACACCTTC.

In DNA, the CDR3 is TGTGCCAGCAGTTACTCGAATTTGGCCAGGGCCCCTGAACAGTACTTC. It codes for CASSYSNLARAPEQYF. The V gene is TRBV6-6, the J gene TRBJ2-7; weak D call: TRBD1 (5 bases). The CDR3 sequence is 16 residues long. The germline V gene has CDR1 MNHNY and CDR2 SVGAGI (reference sequence). Trimming stripped 0 bases from V and 10 bases from J, with 22 bases between.

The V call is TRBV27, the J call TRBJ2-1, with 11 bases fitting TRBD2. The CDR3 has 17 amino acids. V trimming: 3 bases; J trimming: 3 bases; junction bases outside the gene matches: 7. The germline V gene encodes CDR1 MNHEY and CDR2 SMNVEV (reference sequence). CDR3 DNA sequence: TGTGCCAGCAGTTTTCGGCTAGCGGGAGGCATCTACAATGAGCAGTTCTTC. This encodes CASSFRLAGGIYNEQFF.